This TCR beta chain was sequenced for a study of control samples from healthy donors and cancer patients. Germline CDR1 KGHDR, CDR2 SFDVKD. The V end was cut by 4 bases, the J end by 0 bases, with 8 bases between. The CDR3 runs to 15 residues. Produced via immunoSEQ multiplex PCR; TCRdb's table is partial and in-frame only. The table records about 83,000 clones, around 91% of them present only once. The chain is built from TRBV24-1 and TRBJ2-2; no firm D call. The specimen sequenced was blood. The sequence was collected from a man aged 50-60 years in good health. The CDR3 DNA reads TGTGCCACCAGTGACGGCAGAACGAACACCGGGGAGCTGTTTTTT. Translation gives CATSDGRTNTGELFF.